This T cell receptor (beta chain) was sequenced during a study of T cells in Graves' hyperthyroidism and ophthalmopathy. The CDR3 regions of TCR beta were amplified from RNA transcripts. The TCR CDR3 first-round RT-PCR relied on the HTBI primer set. Each CDR3 protein is one row after TCRdb ran MiXCR on the multiplex PCR reads. The sample records approximately 710,000 distinct CDR3 sequences, approximately 15% being singletons. General study points: Ophthalmopathy prediction by the model preceded onset by a median approximately 5.9 months.

Patients aged 18 to 65 had newly diagnosed hyperthyroidism lasting under 2 months. This clonotype came up many times. Its target is not known. After removal of 6 bases from V and 11 bases from J, the junction contained 11 bases not matched to a gene. The length of the CDR3 is 14 residues. The chain joins TRBV12-3 or TRBV12-4 to TRBJ1-1, with 11 positions matching TRBD1. The receptor was derived from a man in his fifties or sixties with Graves' hyperthyroidism. What was sequenced was blood. The CDR3 reads CASREVGQGAEAFF. The CDR3 DNA follows: TGTGCCAGCAGGGAAGTCGGACAGGGGGCCGAGGCTTTCTTT.